This T cell receptor (beta chain) appears in the sequencing data of a study of CD4 T cells in relation to SARS-CoV-2 and coronaviruses. Findings of the study overall: This crossreactivity analysis covered spike protein alone, no other viral proteins. No donor gave both pre-pandemic and post-infection samples.

As for this clone: Its antigen is not identified.

The CDR3 totals 13 residues. Trimming stripped 3 bases from V and 5 bases from J, with 8 bases between. CDR1 is KGHSH, CDR2 LQKENI, per germline. Unexposed donor CD4+ T cells date from about 2011-2019, before the COVID-19 pandemic. Isolation of CD4+ T cells took place after around 11 days in culture. Testing used SARS-CoV-2 S/N and four cold-coronavirus spikes on unexposed-donor CD4+ T cells, cells permitting. Only in-frame clones appear in the TCRdb table, and some are missing; sequencing was by immunoSEQ multiplex PCR. The sample lists about 21,000 clones, about 80% seen once, with around a sixth in the top ten.

The rearrangement joins TRBV18 to TRBJ1-5, with D unclear. The clonotype was recovered from a human donor in good health. Sequenced: CD4+ T cells from PBMCs, cultured in vitro. CDR3 in DNA: TGTGCCAGCTCACCGGTAACCTATCAGCCCCAGCATTTT. Residues: CASSPVTYQPQHF.